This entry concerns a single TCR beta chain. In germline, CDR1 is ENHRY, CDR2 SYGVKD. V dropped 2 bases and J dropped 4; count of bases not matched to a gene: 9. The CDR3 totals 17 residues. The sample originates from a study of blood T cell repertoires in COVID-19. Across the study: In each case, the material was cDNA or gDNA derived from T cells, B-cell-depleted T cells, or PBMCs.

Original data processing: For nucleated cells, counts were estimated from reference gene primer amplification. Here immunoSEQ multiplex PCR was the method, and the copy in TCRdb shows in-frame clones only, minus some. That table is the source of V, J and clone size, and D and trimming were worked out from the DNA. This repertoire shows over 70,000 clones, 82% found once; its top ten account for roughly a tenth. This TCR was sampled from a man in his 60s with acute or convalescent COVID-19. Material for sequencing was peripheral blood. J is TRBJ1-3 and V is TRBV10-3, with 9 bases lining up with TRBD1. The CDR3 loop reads CAISEEPGQGTGNTIYF. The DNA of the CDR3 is TGTGCCATCAGTGAGGAGCCGGGACAGGGAACGGGAAACACCATATATTTT.